This is a list of T cell receptor beta chains from one sample in a study of T cells in Graves' hyperthyroidism and ophthalmopathy. Via MiXCR, TCRdb re-called the multiplex PCR reads, giving one row per CDR3 protein. In the table there are 300,000 to 400,000 distinct CDR3 sequences, 15% to 20% of which are singletons. The sequencing sample was made of blood. These receptors were taken from a woman aged 50 to 65 with Graves' hyperthyroidism. CDR3s include the opening cysteine and the closing phenylalanine or tryptophan.

V gene	J gene	CDR3 protein
TRBV11-2	TRBJ2-7	CASSLSPGADEQYF
TRBV14	TRBJ1-6	CASSQRDSSPLHF
TRBV6-6	TRBJ1-1	CASSYPLRTAGNTEAFF
TRBV5-8	TRBJ2-7	CASSSGGSAPYEQYF
TRBV12-3/TRBV12-4	TRBJ1-2	CASSSAGGGLGYGYTF
TRBV28	TRBJ2-4	CASSFVLGDIAKNIQYF
TRBV6-1	TRBJ1-5	CASTHGQRNQPQHF
TRBV6-1	TRBJ2-5	CASSDNYYQETQYF
TRBV6-2/TRBV6-3	TRBJ2-7	CASSWDLYEQYF
TRBV29-1	TRBJ1-2	CSVKAQGGNYGYTF
TRBV5-6	TRBJ2-5	CASSYTGILQETQYF
TRBV6-2/TRBV6-3	TRBJ1-2	CASSLHRGQGYTF
TRBV28	TRBJ2-2	CASSFSGGHTGELFF
TRBV27	TRBJ2-2	CASSFTTNTGELFF
TRBV6-1	TRBJ2-3	CASRLTSTDTQYF
TRBV10-3	TRBJ2-3	CAIGSSGRSTDTQYF
TRBV15	TRBJ2-1	CATSRDLGTSGFEQFF
TRBV6-2/TRBV6-3	TRBJ2-1	CASRRASGRRENEQFF
TRBV7-2	TRBJ2-1	CASSPLSGSGGSIFYNEQFF
TRBV14	.	CASSPQGVIQFF
TRBV7-3	TRBJ1-1	CASSLLGNTEALF
TRBV9	TRBJ2-3	CARQSPPRGGKYTDTQYF
TRBV6-1	TRBJ2-5	CASSPSAGQGGETQYF